Here is one TCR beta chain with its context. This entry is derived from a study of blood T cell repertoires in COVID-19. Sequencing used immunoSEQ multiplex PCR; TCRdb keeps in-frame clones, though not all of them. The data hold a few hundred thousand clones, with roughly 89% observed a single time. This CDR3 is built from 15 residues. In germline, CDR1 is SEHNR, CDR2 FQNEAQ (reference sequence). The V end was cut by 6 bases, the J end by 2 bases, with 14 bases between. The specimen was peripheral blood. The chain employs TRBV7-9 and TRBJ1-5; D gene unclear. The sequence was collected from a woman aged 55-69 years with COVID-19, enrolled during active disease. The CDR3 coding sequence is TGTGCCAGCAGTTTGGCTGGGCAGGGCAATCAGCCCCAGCATTTT. It is translated as CASSLAGQGNQPQHF.